This note documents a single TCR beta chain sequence. Methods used by the authors: Estimated nucleated cell counts came from reference gene primer amplification. Clones were sequenced by immunoSEQ multiplex PCR, and TCRdb holds only the in-frame ones, with some missing. V, J and clone size reflect that table, while D and trimming were determined from the DNA. This table holds 17,000 or so clones, approximately 80% found once. These data are taken from a study of blood T cell repertoires in COVID-19. In the study overall: Acute and convalescent COVID-19 specimens originated in the United States, Italy and Spain. Sources were T cells, B-cell-depleted T cells, or PBMCs; the material itself was cDNA or gDNA.

The receptor's source is a man in his sixties with active or convalescent COVID-19. Sequenced material: peripheral blood.

CDR3 nucleotide sequence: TGTGCCAGCAGATACCGGGGGGCACTTGGCTACACCTTC. Translating it yields CASRYRGALGYTF. V and J are TRBV6-5 and TRBJ1-2; D possibly corresponds to TRBD1 (6 bases). Germline CDR1 is MNHEY and CDR2 is SVGAGI. V lost 6 bases and J 7 bases, leaving 15 bases between the germline ends. The CDR3 spans 13 residues.